This passage covers 21 T cell receptor beta chains from one sample sequenced in a study of T cell changes during pregnancy in multiple sclerosis. Repertoires were generated with immunoSEQ multiplex PCR, while TCRdb's copy carries only in-frame clones and drops some. The sample comprises about 59,000 clones, 93% of which are singletons, and roughly 2.6% rests with the top ten. This material consisted of CD8+ T cells from peripheral blood mononuclear cells, taken in the third trimester of pregnancy. The receptors were sampled from a female donor with multiple sclerosis, enrolled in a pregnancy study.

The chain employs TRBV27 and TRBJ2-7; possibly TRBD1 for D (6 bases). The germline gives CDR1 MNHEY, CDR2 SMNVEV (reference sequence). V was shortened by 3 bases and J by 4 bases, with 13 bases between the two germline ends. The CDR3 covers 14 residues. The CDR3: CASSFLDSLYEQYF. The CDR3 DNA is TGTGCCAGCAGTTTCTTGGACAGCCTTTACGAGCAGTACTTC.

The chain links TRBV4-1 to TRBJ1-5; 8 bases line up with TRBD1. The CDR3 has 17 amino acids. Germline V lookup: CDR1 MGHRA, CDR2 YSYEKL. V lost 5 bases and J lost 0; bases outside the gene matches: 9. The CDR3 bases are TGCGCCAGCAGCACGGCAGGGGGCCGAATTAGCAATCAGCCCCAGCATTTT. Translated: CASSTAGGRISNQPQHF.

The chain combines TRBV27 with TRBJ2-3; 12 nucleotides line up with TRBD2. The germline V gene has CDR1 MNHEY and CDR2 SMNVEV (reference sequence). The ends lost 2 bases at V and 1 base at J; junction bases unmatched: 7. The CDR3 loop spans 18 amino acids. The DNA for the CDR3 is TGTGCCAGCAGTTTAGGTCTAGCGGGAGGGCCTGGCACAGATACGCAGTATTTT. Its protein product is CASSLGLAGGPGTDTQYF.

This sequence joins TRBV6-1 and TRBJ1-5, with a weak D call TRBD1 (6 bases). The CDR3 runs to 15 residues. V was cut by 3 bases and J by 5 bases, with 14 bases left in between. Germline CDR1 MNHNS, CDR2 SASEGT. The CDR3 protein is CASSEDSLRDQPQHF. The CDR3 DNA sequence: TGTGCCAGCAGTGAGGACAGCCTGAGGGATCAGCCCCAGCATTTT.

This clone was detected once. V is TRBV5-5 and J is TRBJ2-5; D uncertain. Germline V gene lookup returns CDR1 SGHKS and CDR2 YYEKEE (reference sequence). Trimming cost V 0 bases and J 1 base, with 7 bases left between them. The CDR3 totals 14 residues. The CDR3 sequence is CASSLGLIQETQYF. DNA for the CDR3: TGTGCCAGCAGCTTGGGGCTGATCCAAGAGACCCAGTACTTC.

The gene calls are TRBV30 and TRBJ2-3; 8 bases are shared with TRBD2. The junction had 5 bases not matched to a gene; V was cut back by 0 bases and J by 6 bases. The germline CDR1 and CDR2 sequences are GTSNPN and SVGIG (reference sequence). The CDR3 runs 14 residues. CDR3 DNA: TGTGCCTGGAGTGTAGCGGGAGTATTGGATACGCAGTATTTT. Its protein is CAWSVAGVLDTQYF.

Worth noting for this clone: Other nucleotide sequences in the sample specify the same CDR3. The chain combines TRBV5-4 with TRBJ2-7; 7 bases align to TRBD1. The ends lost 1 base at V and 4 bases at J; junction bases unmatched: 2. This CDR3 has 13 amino acids. From germline, CDR1 is SGHNT and CDR2 YYREEE (reference sequence). CDR3 bases: TGTGCCAGCAGCTTGTTCAGGGGGTACGAGCAGTACTTC. It is translated as CASSLFRGYEQYF.

This chain connects TRBV28 to TRBJ2-3; the match to TRBD2 covers 9 bases. The CDR3 contains 20 residues. The V segment lost 5 bases and the J segment 4 bases; nucleotides outside the gene matches: 22. Germline CDR1 reads MDHEN; CDR2 reads SYDVKM. The CDR3 sequence is CASSRKVAGVAWLSPDTQYF. CDR3 DNA: TGTGCCAGCAGTCGTAAAGTAGCGGGAGTAGCATGGCTGTCCCCAGATACGCAGTATTTT.

The chain couples TRBV27 to TRBJ1-2; D not certain. Germline V gene lookup returns CDR1 MNHEY and CDR2 SMNVEV (reference sequence). Trimming took 4 bases from V and 6 from J, leaving 15 bases between them. The CDR3 is 14 residues long. The CDR3 here is CASSSFPGSDGYTF. CDR3 in DNA: TGTGCCAGCAGTTCGTTCCCGGGTTCGGATGGCTACACCTTC.

This clone was counted only a few times. The chain joins TRBV28 to TRBJ2-5; D may be TRBD2 (5 bases). This CDR3 has 13 amino acids. V was pared by 5 bases and J by 9 bases, with 16 bases between. The germline gives CDR1 MDHEN, CDR2 SYDVKM. The chain's CDR3 is CASSVIPLGAQYF. CDR3 nucleotide sequence: TGTGCCAGCAGTGTGATTCCCCTCGGGGCCCAGTACTTC.

V and J are TRBV29-1 and TRBJ2-5, with D perhaps matching TRBD2 (7 bases). V lost 7 bases, J lost 5 bases, and 20 bases lay in between. CDR3 length: 14 amino acids. In germline, CDR1 is SQVTM, CDR2 ANQGSEA. CDR3 sequence reads: CSALGTGGRETQYF. The DNA for the CDR3 is TGCAGCGCCCTCGGGACGGGGGGCCGGGAGACCCAGTACTTC.

The chain couples TRBV5-4 to TRBJ2-2; 8 bases fit TRBD1. Germline V gene data show CDR1 as SGHNT and CDR2 as YYREEE (reference sequence). This CDR3 spans 16 amino acids. Trimming removed 3 bases from V and 10 bases from J; junction bases left unmatched: 14. CDR3 coding DNA: TGTGCCAGCAGCTACCGGGACAGGTACTTACACGAGGAGCTGTTTTTT. It translates to CASSYRDRYLHEELFF.

This chain links TRBV29-1 with TRBJ2-7, with D possibly being TRBD1 (6 bases). The ends were cut back, 6 bases at V and 1 base at J, with 13 bases in the middle. The CDR3 is 13 amino acids. Germline V gene lookup returns CDR1 SQVTM and CDR2 ANQGSEA. The DNA of the CDR3 is TGCAGCGTACGGGACACTTATTCCTACGAGCAGTACTTC. As protein: CSVRDTYSYEQYF.

This clone appeared a few times. CDR3 nucleotides: TGTGCCAGCAGTTTTACGGGGGGCGAGCAGTACTTC. It codes for CASSFTGGEQYF. The V call is TRBV27, the J call TRBJ2-7, with TRBD2 identical over 7 bases. Germline-derived CDR1 and CDR2 are MNHEY and SMNVEV (reference sequence). Losses at the gene ends were 3 bases for V and 6 bases for J; bases not matched to a gene: 2. This CDR3 has 12 residues.

The V gene is TRBV28, the J gene TRBJ2-5, with 7 bases matching TRBD2. The CDR3 contains 16 residues. Trimming cost V 6 bases and J 5 bases; bases outside gene matches: 15. The germline V gene has CDR1 MDHEN and CDR2 SYDVKM. CDR3 in amino acids: CASSKGLGGRGETQYF. The CDR3 bases are TGTGCCAGCAGCAAGGGTTTGGGCGGGAGAGGGGAGACCCAGTACTTC.

The V and J genes are TRBV9 and TRBJ1-5, with 7 bases lining up with TRBD1. The CDR3 loop spans 12 amino acids. Trimming took 7 bases from V and 9 from J; bases not matched to a gene: 7. The V gene's germline CDR1 is SGDLS and CDR2 YYNGEE. The DNA for the CDR3 is TGTGCCAGCGGAGGGGGCCTCGCGCCCCAGCATTTT. It translates to CASGGGLAPQHF.

The genes are TRBV9 and TRBJ2-1, with 12 bases identical to TRBD1. Per germline, CDR1 SGDLS and CDR2 YYNGEE. J lost 14 bases, V lost 3 bases, and 15 bases had no gene match. The CDR3 is made up of 16 amino acids. The CDR3 nucleotides read TGTGCCAGCAGCGCAGCCGGGACAGGGGGCCTAGCGGGGAAGTTCTTC. This translates into CASSAAGTGGLAGKFF.

The rearrangement links TRBV27 to TRBJ2-1; D is possibly TRBD1 (5 bases). CDR1 is MNHEY, CDR2 SMNVEV, per germline (reference sequence). Trimming removed 5 bases from V and 5 bases from J, with 16 bases in between. This CDR3 contains 15 residues. The CDR3 sequence: CASSPRQRWDNEQFF. CDR3 in DNA: TGTGCCAGCAGTCCGCGACAGAGGTGGGACAATGAGCAGTTCTTC.

This clone was seen once. V gene TRBV11-3 combines with J gene TRBJ2-3; 7 bases agree with TRBD2. From germline, CDR1 is SGHNT and CDR2 YENEEA. The CDR3 has 15 residues. The trim removed 5 bases at V and 4 bases at J, leaving 9 bases unmatched. The CDR3 region has the DNA TGTGCCAGCAGCCCGGGAGCGGGGCTCGCAGATACGCAGTATTTT. Encoded protein: CASSPGAGLADTQYF.

This chain joins TRBV15 and TRBJ2-7, with 9 bases aligning to TRBD2. Germline V lookup: CDR1 LNHNV, CDR2 YYDKDF (reference sequence). The V and J ends lost 1 base and 3 bases, in that order; junction bases with no gene match: 13. There are 18 residues in the CDR3. The CDR3 reads CATSRGQREVLSLYEQYF. As DNA, the CDR3 is TGTGCCACCAGCAGAGGGCAGCGGGAGGTTCTCTCTCTCTACGAGCAGTACTTC.

This sequence joins TRBV9 and TRBJ2-3; TRBD2 might be the D (6 bases). The CDR3 is 14 residues long. Germline V gene sequence: CDR1 SGDLS, CDR2 YYNGEE. V was cut by 0 bases and J by 4 bases, with 9 bases left in between. For the CDR3, the DNA is TGTGCCAGCAGCGTAGGAGGGGACTCAGATACGCAGTATTTT. It yields the protein CASSVGGDSDTQYF.